Listed below are T cell receptor beta chains from one sample, sequenced in a study of T cells after yellow fever vaccination. A single record per CDR3 protein comes from TCRdb applying MiXCR to the 5' RACE reads. The profile shows some 500,000 distinct CDR3 sequences, 13% of them singletons. The sequenced sample was PBMCs, obtained on the day of the yellow fever booster vaccination. The receptors were gathered from a young man who received the YFV17D yellow fever vaccine. Both conserved end residues are part of each CDR3. Fields, in order: J gene, V gene, D gene, clone size, CDR3 DNA, CDR3 protein. D genes are given only for firm matches. The size field is filled for only some rows; it gives once, few, many or a size class.

>TRBJ2-2|TRBV20-1|TRBD2|.
TGCACTGCTAGAAGACTAGTACTAGCGGGAGGCACCGGGGAGCTGTTTTTT
CTARRLVLAGGTGELFF
>TRBJ2-7|TRBV7-9|.|few
TGTGCCAGCAGCCCGCGGGCCTCTGTCTACGAGCAGTACTTC
CASSPRASVYEQYF
>TRBJ2-5|TRBV20-1|.|few
TGCAGTGCTAGAGATAGGCAGTACCAACCTTCCTCCCAGTACTTC
CSARDRQYQPSSQYF
>TRBJ2-5|TRBV11-2|TRBD1|.
TGTGCCAGCAGCTCACGGACAGGGGATCAAGAGACCCAGTACTTC
CASSSRTGDQETQYF
>TRBJ1-3|TRBV30|.|.
TGTGCCTGGAGCCCAACGAGAGGGGGCTCTGGAAACACCATATATTTT
CAWSPTRGGSGNTIYF
>TRBJ1-4|TRBV18|.|.
TGTGCCAGCTCACCACAATCAAATGAAAAACTGTTTTTT
CASSPQSNEKLFF
>TRBJ1-6|TRBV6-2/TRBV6-3|TRBD1|.
TGTGCCACCGGGACAGATAATTCACCCCTCCACTTT
CATGTDNSPLHF
>TRBJ2-3|TRBV4-3|TRBD2|.
TGCGCCAGCAGCCAAGATGATCGGGGGAGGGTGGATACGCAGTATTTT
CASSQDDRGRVDTQYF
>TRBJ2-1|TRBV18|TRBD1|many
TGTGCCAGCTCTCTAGGGACAGGGGAACATGAGCAGTTCTTC
CASSLGTGEHEQFF
>TRBJ2-2|TRBV3-1|.|many
TGTGCCAGCAGCCAAGAGCTCATCGGGGAGCTGTTTTTT
CASSQELIGELFF
>TRBJ2-3|TRBV7-2|.|many
TGTGCCAGCAGCTTAGCGGGAGGAATAGATACGCAGTATTTT
CASSLAGGIDTQYF
>TRBJ2-4|TRBV4-3|.|few
TGCGCCAGCAGCCAAAAGGAGGGGCCTAGCGAGGCCAAAAACATTCAGTACTTC
CASSQKEGPSEAKNIQYF
>TRBJ2-2|TRBV9|TRBD2|few
TGTGCCAGCACCCTGGGGGGCGGGAGGGCGAACACCGGGGAGCTGTTTTTT
CASTLGGGRANTGELFF
>TRBJ2-7|TRBV7-2|TRBD2|.
TGTGCCAGCACCTGGCGGGGGATCTCCTACGAGCAGTACTTC
CASTWRGISYEQYF
>TRBJ2-7|TRBV20-1|.|.
TGCAGTGCCCCGGTCTCTCCTGGCCACGAGCAGTACTTC
CSAPVSPGHEQYF
>TRBJ2-2|TRBV7-6|.|.
TGTGCCAGCAGCTTAGGGGGGGGCTCGATCACCGGGGAGCTGTTTTTT
CASSLGGGSITGELFF
>TRBJ1-5|TRBV27|.|.
TGTGCCAGCAGTTTGGTGGGGGCTAATCAGCCCCAGCATTTT
CASSLVGANQPQHF
>TRBJ2-1|TRBV5-1|.|many
TGCGCCAGCAGCTTGGTTGGCAACTCCTACAATGAGCAGTTCTTC
CASSLVGNSYNEQFF
>TRBJ2-1|TRBV5-1|TRBD2|.
TGCGCCAGCAGCTTCCTAGCGGGAGCCCCGGGTGGTGAGCAGTTCTTC
CASSFLAGAPGGEQFF
>TRBJ1-2|TRBV30|.|.
TGTGCCTCGAACAAGGGACACAACTACACCTTC
CASNKGHNYTF
>TRBJ1-4|TRBV7-2|.|few
TGTGCCAGTAAGGAAGTTGCAACTAATGAAAAACTGTTTTTT
CASKEVATNEKLFF
>TRBJ2-7|TRBV3-1|.|few
TGTGCCAGCAGCCAAGGACGGGCCCGGGTCGGCGAGCAGTACTTC
CASSQGRARVGEQYF
>TRBJ2-1|TRBV20-1|TRBD2|.
TGCAGTGCCGCTAGCGGGGGGACCTACAATGAGCAGTTCTTC
CSAASGGTYNEQFF
>TRBJ1-1|TRBV29-1|.|few
TGCAGCGTAGGTGACGGGGTGGGCACTGAAGCTTTCTTT
CSVGDGVGTEAFF
>TRBJ2-7|TRBV19|.|.
TGTGCCAGTAGTATAGATCGCGGAAGCGGCGAGCAGTACTTC
CASSIDRGSGEQYF
>TRBJ2-7|TRBV7-2|.|many
TGTGCCAGCAGCTTATCCGGTATAGGGGAAAGCTCCTACGAGCAGTACTTC
CASSLSGIGESSYEQYF
>TRBJ2-1|TRBV20-1|TRBD2|.
TGCAGCTCCCCGGGACTAGCGGGAGAGGTGGGTTACAATGAGCAGTTCTTC
CSSPGLAGEVGYNEQFF
>TRBJ1-1|TRBV25-1|.|.
TGTGCCAGCAGTACTTTTACGGGGACTGAAGCTTTCTTT
CASSTFTGTEAFF
>TRBJ2-5|TRBV29-1|.|.
TGCAGCGTTGAAGGACGGAACCAAGAGACCCAGTACTTC
CSVEGRNQETQYF
>TRBJ1-1|TRBV2|.|.
TGTGCCAGCAGTGAAGGGGGGAATTCAGTTGGCACTGAAGCTTTCTTT
CASSEGGNSVGTEAFF
>TRBJ2-1|TRBV18|.|few
TGTGCCAGCTCACCACAGGACTCTAACAATGAGCAGTTCTTC
CASSPQDSNNEQFF
>TRBJ2-3|TRBV30|.|.
TGTGCCTGGAGTGCACGGACTTCGGTGGCAGATACGCAGTATTTT
CAWSARTSVADTQYF
>TRBJ2-2|TRBV29-1|TRBD2|.
TGCAGCGTCGCCCAGACTAGCAGGAACACCGGGGAGCTGTTTTTT
CSVAQTSRNTGELFF
>TRBJ2-1|TRBV20-1|TRBD2|many
TGCAGTGCTAGAGTAGGCGGGAGCTCCTACAATGAGCAGTTCTTC
CSARVGGSSYNEQFF
>TRBJ2-5|TRBV7-2|.|few
TGTGCCAGCAGAGATTCACGGGAGCTAAAAGAGACCCAGTACTTC
CASRDSRELKETQYF
>TRBJ2-7|TRBV3-1|.|.
TGTGCCAGCAGCCAAGCAGTTTACTACGAGCAGTACTTC
CASSQAVYYEQYF
>TRBJ1-2|TRBV7-2|.|.
TGTGCCAGCAAACCGACCGGGAGTGTTAACTATGGCTACACCTTC
CASKPTGSVNYGYTF
>TRBJ2-1|TRBV5-1|TRBD2|few
TGCGCCAGCAGCTTCCTAGCGGGAGCCTTACACAATGAGCAGTTCTTC
CASSFLAGALHNEQFF
>TRBJ2-3|TRBV4-2|.|.
TGTGCCAGCAGCCAAGGCCCCGGCGGGGTAGGAGTAACAGATACGCAGTATTTT
CASSQGPGGVGVTDTQYF
>TRBJ2-1|TRBV5-1|.|few
TGCGCCAGCAGCTTAAAGGTCTCCTACAATGAGCAGTTCTTC
CASSLKVSYNEQFF
>TRBJ1-2|TRBV12-3/TRBV12-4|.|.
TGTGCCAGCAAGCCCAGGGAGAGCTATGGCTACACCTTC
CASKPRESYGYTF
>TRBJ1-3|TRBV6-1|.|few
TGTGCCAGCATGGTGGACAGTCTTGGAAACACCATATATTTT
CASMVDSLGNTIYF
>TRBJ2-7|TRBV7-6|.|few
TGTGCCAGCAGCCCTCAAAGGGGCGAGCAGTACTTC
CASSPQRGEQYF
>TRBJ2-6|TRBV12-3/TRBV12-4|TRBD1|.
TGTGCCAGCAGGAGGGGGCCCACCTCTGGGGCCAACGTCCTGACTTTC
CASRRGPTSGANVLTF
>TRBJ1-1|TRBV18|.|few
TGTGCCAGTCCTCCCGTCCCGGGGGACACTGAAGCTTTCTTT
CASPPVPGDTEAFF
>TRBJ1-1|TRBV5-5|.|.
TGTGCCAGCAGCCAAACCTACCGAAGTGGCACTGAAGCTTTCTTT
CASSQTYRSGTEAFF
>TRBJ2-5|TRBV7-2|.|few
TGTGCCAGCAGCTTAGTTGGACCGATTATCCAAGAGACCCAGTACTTC
CASSLVGPIIQETQYF
>TRBJ1-6|TRBV14|.|few
TGTGCCAGCAGCCAAGACAGGGTCATTAATTCACCCCTCCACTTT
CASSQDRVINSPLHF
>TRBJ2-7|TRBV28|TRBD1|.
TGTGCCAGCAGACCGGGACAGCCAGCCTACGAGCAGTACTTC
CASRPGQPAYEQYF
>TRBJ2-1|TRBV12-3/TRBV12-4|.|.
TGTGCCAGCAGTGCCCGACTAGGAATTTACAATGAGCAGTTCTTC
CASSARLGIYNEQFF
>TRBJ2-7|TRBV5-1|.|.
TGCGCCAGCAGCTTGCAGGCAGGGGTCGACGAGCAGTACTTC
CASSLQAGVDEQYF
>TRBJ1-5|TRBV10-3|TRBD1|few
TGTGCCATCAGTGAGTCGAAACAGGGGAATCAGCCCCAGCATTTT
CAISESKQGNQPQHF
>TRBJ2-4|TRBV4-1|TRBD2|.
TGCGCCAGCAGCCCCCTGGGGAGGGACGACTCTCGGCGACTAGCCAAAAACATTCAGTACTTC
CASSPLGRDDSRRLAKNIQYF
>TRBJ2-5|TRBV27|TRBD2|.
TGTGCCAGCAGCTGGGGGGGGAGCGGGAGACCCCAAGAGACCCAGTACTTC
CASSWGGSGRPQETQYF
>TRBJ1-2|TRBV15|TRBD1|.
TGTGCCACCAGCAGAACAGGGGGCCCTGGGGTCTATGGCTACACCTTC
CATSRTGGPGVYGYTF
>TRBJ2-5|TRBV4-3|TRBD1|few
TGCGCCAGCAGCCAATTAGCAGACGGGACAGGGGAACAAGAGACCCAGTACTTC
CASSQLADGTGEQETQYF
>TRBJ2-1|TRBV28|TRBD1|.
TGTGCCAGCAATAGCGGGACAGGGGCCTACAATGAGCAGTTCTTC
CASNSGTGAYNEQFF
>TRBJ2-5|TRBV5-1|TRBD2|few
TGCGCCAGCAGCATCGGGACTAGCGGTATTCAAGAGACCCAGTACTTC
CASSIGTSGIQETQYF
>TRBJ2-1|TRBV7-2|TRBD2|many
TGTGCCAGCAGCTTAGCGCCGTCTAGCGGGTACAATGAGCAGTTCTTC
CASSLAPSSGYNEQFF